What follows describes a single TCR beta chain. Data came from immunoSEQ multiplex PCR; TCRdb stores just in-frame clones and leaves some out. The table has about 77,000 clones, 75% to 90% seen once; the top ten hold 1.5% to 2%. The CDR3 runs to 14 residues. Deletions cut 1 base from V and 8 bases from J, with 12 bases between. Germline V lookup: CDR1 SEHNR, CDR2 FQNEAQ (reference sequence). These data come from a study of T cell changes during pregnancy in multiple sclerosis. The sequence came from a female donor with multiple sclerosis, enrolled in a pregnancy study. This sequence joins TRBV7-9 and TRBJ1-3; D is ambiguous. The sample here was peripheral blood, taken before pregnancy. The CDR3 region is CASSLVSPADTIYF. CDR3 bases: TGTGCCAGCAGCTTAGTGTCCCCCGCGGACACCATATATTTT.